The 22 T cell receptor beta chains below come from one sample, sequenced in a study of siplizumab effects on memory and regulatory T cells. The method was immunoSEQ multiplex PCR; TCRdb's version includes in-frame clones alone and lacks a portion of them. This table has over 95,000 clones, 85% to 95% appearing once. The sample consisted of non-Treg CD4+ T cells sorted from blood. These receptors all come from a human donor in good health.

This clone was observed once. The rearrangement links TRBV5-1 to TRBJ2-1; D possibly matches TRBD1 or TRBD2 (6 bases each). The CDR3 is 15 residues long. V lost 4 bases and J lost 3, with 14 bases in between. Germline V gives CDR1 SGHRS, CDR2 YFSETQ. In DNA form, the CDR3 reads TGCGCCAGCAGCGTGGAAGGGGGAGGCTACAATGAGCAGTTCTTC. Amino acids: CASSVEGGGYNEQFF.

The rearrangement uses TRBV7-6 and TRBJ2-2; 11 nucleotides align to TRBD2. Trimming cost V 5 bases and J 4 bases; bases outside gene matches: 9. The CDR3 loop spans 17 amino acids. CDR1 is SGHVS and CDR2 is FNYEAQ in the germline V gene. CDR3 protein: CASSLFSGGAPTGELFF. In nucleotides, the CDR3 is TGTGCCAGCAGCCTCTTTAGCGGGGGGGCCCCCACCGGGGAGCTGTTTTTT.

V and J are TRBV2 and TRBJ2-6; a possible D gene is TRBD1 (6 bases). The germline V and J ends were trimmed by 11 bases and 3 bases, with 17 bases remaining between them. The CDR3 totals 15 residues. Germline CDR1 reads SNHLY; CDR2 reads FYNNEI. The CDR3 region has the DNA TGTGCCGGGTCCGAGGGGGAAATTGGGGCCAACGTCCTGACTTTC. Protein: CAGSEGEIGANVLTF.

The genes are TRBV19 and TRBJ1-4, with D possibly being TRBD1 (6 bases). Germline lookup yields CDR1 LNHDA and CDR2 SQIVND (reference sequence). The CDR3 extends over 19 amino acids. The V gene lost 4 bases and the J gene lost 0 bases, with 21 bases spanning the gap. The CDR3 is CASSKPLWGGEATNEKLFF. CDR3 nucleotide sequence: TGTGCCAGTAGTAAGCCCCTTTGGGGGGGCGAAGCAACTAATGAAAAACTGTTTTTT.

The gene calls are TRBV10-2 and TRBJ2-7, with 7 bases matching TRBD2. After removal of 4 bases from V and 7 bases from J, the junction contained 7 bases not matched to a gene. The germline V gene encodes CDR1 WSHSY and CDR2 SAAADI. CDR3 length: 13 residues. The CDR3 nucleotides are TGCGCCAGCAGTGCCCGGGGGGAAGGGGAGCAGTACTTC. As protein: CASSARGEGEQYF.

J is TRBJ1-6 and V is TRBV6-6; 7 nucleotides line up with TRBD1. Germline V gene lookup returns CDR1 MNHNY and CDR2 SVGAGI (reference sequence). After removal of 8 bases from V and 6 bases from J, the junction contained 7 bases not matched to a gene. The CDR3 loop spans 14 amino acids. In DNA form, the CDR3 reads TGTGCCAGCGGACCGGGACAGATTAATTCACCCCTCCACTTT. Translated, it gives CASGPGQINSPLHF.

The chain couples TRBV4-3 to TRBJ1-2; a possible D gene is TRBD1 (6 bases). CDR1 and CDR2 (germline): LGHNA, YSLEER. This CDR3 spans 15 amino acids. Trimming shortened V by 1 base and J by 8 bases, and 17 bases separated the two germline ends. The CDR3 sequence: CASSQVGDAGEGYTF. The DNA for the CDR3 is TGCGCCAGCAGCCAAGTTGGCGATGCAGGGGAAGGCTACACCTTC.

This clone was detected only a few times. This chain uses TRBV7-8 with TRBJ2-5; D is tentatively TRBD1 or TRBD2 (5 bases each). The CDR3 consists of 14 residues. From germline, CDR1 is SGHVS and CDR2 FQNEAQ. Trimming pared 4 bases from V and 5 bases from J, leaving 14 bases between. This CDR3 is CASSSPDRGETQYF. CDR3 in DNA: TGTGCCAGCAGCTCCCCCGACAGAGGGGAGACCCAGTACTTC.

The chain employs TRBV6-1 and TRBJ1-1; a weak D match, TRBD1 (6 bases). Germline V gene lookup returns CDR1 MNHNS and CDR2 SASEGT. Trimming took 9 bases from V and 1 from J, leaving 15 bases between them. This CDR3 contains 14 residues. In nucleotides, the CDR3 is TGTGCCAGTAGACAGGTCAGCTGGAACACTGAAGCTTTCTTT. It yields the protein CASRQVSWNTEAFF.

The rearrangement joins TRBV4-3 to TRBJ2-7; no firm D call. Germline V lookup: CDR1 LGHNA, CDR2 YSLEER. This CDR3 spans 15 amino acids. Trimming left V 0 bases short and J 5 bases short, with 14 bases between. The CDR3 spells CASSQDKTVFNEQYF. The CDR3 DNA is TGCGCCAGCAGCCAAGATAAAACGGTTTTCAACGAGCAGTACTTC.

The CDR3 reads CASSQGRVEAGELFF. The DNA for the CDR3 is TGTGCCAGCAGCCAAGGCAGGGTGGAGGCCGGGGAGCTGTTTTTT. The rearrangement joins TRBV7-2 to TRBJ2-2; D might be TRBD1 or TRBD2, each matching 5 bases. The CDR3 contains 15 residues. Trimming removed 5 bases at V and 6 bases at J, with 16 bases between. Per germline, CDR1 SGHTA and CDR2 FQGNSA. Based on the CDR3 plus reference TRBV7-2 and TRBJ2-2, the full variable domain is GAGVSQSPSNKVTEKGKDVELRCDPISGHTALYWYRQSLGQGLEFLIYFQGNSAPDKSGLPSDRFSAERTGGSVSTLTIQRTQQEDSAVYLCASSQGRVEAGELFFGEGSRLTVL.

The chain couples TRBV19 to TRBJ1-6, with 8 bases identical to TRBD1. The germline V gene has CDR1 LNHDA and CDR2 SQIVND (reference sequence). V lost 3 bases, J lost 5 bases, and 3 bases stayed unmatched. The CDR3 consists of 15 residues. CDR3 amino acids: CASSIQGADNSPLHF. The CDR3 nucleotides read TGTGCCAGTAGTATCCAGGGGGCAGATAATTCACCCCTCCACTTT.

V and J are TRBV6-5 and TRBJ1-2, with 9 nucleotides matching TRBD1. The CDR3 contains 12 residues. Germline-derived CDR1 and CDR2 are MNHEY and SVGAGI. J was trimmed by 8 bases and V by 6 bases; bases with no gene match: 4. The CDR3 loop is CASRQGAGGYTF. The CDR3 coding sequence is TGTGCCAGCAGACAGGGGGCTGGGGGCTACACCTTC.

This chain links TRBV19 with TRBJ1-5; perhaps TRBD1 as D (5 bases). The CDR3 runs 17 residues. The V gene's germline CDR1 is LNHDA and CDR2 SQIVND (reference sequence). V gave up 3 bases and J gave up 0 bases, with 15 bases separating them. The chain's CDR3 is CASSIWDQGHSNQPQHF. DNA for the CDR3: TGTGCCAGTAGTATTTGGGACCAAGGTCATAGCAATCAGCCCCAGCATTTT.

The chain is built from TRBV7-3 and TRBJ1-2, with 8 bases lining up with TRBD1. J gave up 2 bases and V 2 bases, and 4 bases lay outside the gene matches. Germline CDR1 and CDR2: SGHTA and FQGTGA. The CDR3 covers 15 residues. CDR3 DNA: TGTGCCAGCAGCTTAGGGCAGGGGGCGAACTATGGCTACACCTTC. Translation gives CASSLGQGANYGYTF.

V is TRBV28 and J is TRBJ2-5, with a possible D match to TRBD1 (6 bases). CDR1 is MDHEN and CDR2 is SYDVKM in the germline V gene. Trimming shortened V by 8 bases and J by 4 bases, and 14 bases separated the two germline ends. The CDR3 contains 13 residues. The CDR3 region has the DNA TGTGCCAGCTATACAGGGTTAGGAGAGACCCAGTACTTC. Its protein product is CASYTGLGETQYF.

The chain carries TRBV10-3 and TRBJ2-3; 7 bases map to TRBD1. The ends lost 10 bases at V and 2 bases at J; junction bases unmatched: 9. Germline V CDR1 and CDR2: ENHRY, SYGVKD. CDR3 length equals 14 residues. In DNA, the CDR3 is TGTGCCACGTCCACAGGGGATCTCACAGATACGCAGTATTTT. The encoded protein is CATSTGDLTDTQYF.

The rearrangement joins TRBV30 to TRBJ1-1, with D uncertain. With 0 bases removed from V and 4 bases from J, the gap between germline ends came to 18 bases. This CDR3 comprises 16 residues. Germline V gene lookup returns CDR1 GTSNPN and CDR2 SVGIG (reference sequence). CDR3 sequence reads: CAWSVALTSGLTEAFF. The CDR3 DNA reads as TGTGCCTGGAGTGTAGCCTTGACCTCAGGCCTCACTGAAGCTTTCTTT.

This sequence joins TRBV7-9 and TRBJ1-3, with 8 nucleotides matching TRBD1. The ends lost 4 bases at V and 4 bases at J; junction bases unmatched: 6. The CDR3 spans 15 residues. Germline V lookup: CDR1 SEHNR, CDR2 FQNEAQ (reference sequence). Here the CDR3 DNA reads TGTGCCAGCAGCTCGGACAGGGTCGGCGGAAACACCATATATTTT. As protein: CASSSDRVGGNTIYF.

V gene TRBV20-1 combines with J gene TRBJ2-3; D is undetermined. Germline CDR1 and CDR2: DFQATT and SNEGSKA (reference sequence). This CDR3 comprises 11 residues. V was shortened by 4 bases and J by 5 bases, with 7 bases between the two germline ends. CDR3 protein: CSAIIGDTQYF. CDR3 DNA sequence: TGCAGTGCTATAATCGGAGATACGCAGTATTTT.

This chain uses TRBV5-1 with TRBJ1-6; D perhaps matches TRBD1 (5 bases). Germline V gene data show CDR1 as SGHRS and CDR2 as YFSETQ. The CDR3 is made up of 14 amino acids. V lost 2 bases, J lost 10 bases, and 13 bases lay in between. CDR3 in DNA: TGCGCCAGCAGCTTAGCAGGGTGGGAATCACCCCTCCACTTT. This gives the protein CASSLAGWESPLHF.

The J gene is TRBJ1-5, the V gene TRBV28; the match to TRBD1 covers 8 bases. CDR1 and CDR2 (germline): MDHEN, SYDVKM. The CDR3 totals 14 residues. V trimming: 4 bases; J trimming: 6 bases; junction bases outside the gene matches: 5. For the CDR3, the DNA is TGTGCCAGCAGTTCAGCAGGGGGCGGTCAGCCCCAGCATTTT. The encoded protein is CASSSAGGGQPQHF.